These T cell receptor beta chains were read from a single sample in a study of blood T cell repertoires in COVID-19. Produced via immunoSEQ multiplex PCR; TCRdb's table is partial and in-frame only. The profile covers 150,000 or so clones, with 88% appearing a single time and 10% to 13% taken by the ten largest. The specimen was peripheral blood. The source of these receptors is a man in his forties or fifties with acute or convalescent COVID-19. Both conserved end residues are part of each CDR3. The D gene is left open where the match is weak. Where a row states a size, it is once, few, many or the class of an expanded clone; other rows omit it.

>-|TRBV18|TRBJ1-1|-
TGTGCCAGCTCACGCAAGGGGCTCCACACTGAAGCTTTCTTT
CASSRKGLHTEAFF
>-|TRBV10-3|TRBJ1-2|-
TGTGCCATCAGACGGGAGAACTATGGCTACACCTTC
CAIRRENYGYTF
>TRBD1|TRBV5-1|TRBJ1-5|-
TGCGCCAGCAGCCCGGGACAGGCGGATCAGCCCCAGCATTTT
CASSPGQADQPQHF
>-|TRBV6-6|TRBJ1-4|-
TGTGCCAGCAGACAGATTGCAACTAATGAAAAACTGTTTTTT
CASRQIATNEKLFF
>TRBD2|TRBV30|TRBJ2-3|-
TGTGCCTGGAAGTACAGCGGGGGGGGGACAGATACGCAGTATTTT
CAWKYSGGGTDTQYF
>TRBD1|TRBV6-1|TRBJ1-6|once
TGTGCCAGCAGTGGGGGACAGCCCAACTCCTATAATTCACCCCTCCACTTT
CASSGGQPNSYNSPLHF
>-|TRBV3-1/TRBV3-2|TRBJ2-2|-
TGTGCCAGCAGCCCCGTCCTGTGGGGGGTCACCGGGGAGCTGTTTTTT
CASSPVLWGVTGELFF
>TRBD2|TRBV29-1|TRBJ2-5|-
TGCAGCGTTGAAGACCCCTTAACCCCCGATACTAGCGGGATTTTCCAAATGAACCAAGAGACCCAGTACTTC
CSVEDPLTPDTSGIFQMNQETQYF
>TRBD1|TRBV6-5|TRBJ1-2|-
TGTGCCAGCGGACAGGGAGCGTTCGGCTACACCTTC
CASGQGAFGYTF
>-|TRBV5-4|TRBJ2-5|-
TGTGCCAGCAGTCCCGACAGGAGAGAGACCCAGTACTTC
CASSPDRRETQYF
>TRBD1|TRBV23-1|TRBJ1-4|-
TGCGCCAGCAGTCATCCGTGGGACAGGGACTCCCGACTTAATGAAAAACTGTTTTTT
CASSHPWDRDSRLNEKLFF
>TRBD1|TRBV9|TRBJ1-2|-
TGTGCCAGCAGGTCGACAGGGGGCTTTTTTGGCTACACCTTC
CASRSTGGFFGYTF
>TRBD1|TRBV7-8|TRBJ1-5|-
TGTGCCAGCAGCTCCGACAGGGGGCCTATCTTCGGTCAGCCCCAGCATTTT
CASSSDRGPIFGQPQHF
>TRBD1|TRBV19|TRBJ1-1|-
TGTGCCAGTAAGAAGGACAGGGCTATAGCTGAAGCTTTCTTT
CASKKDRAIAEAFF
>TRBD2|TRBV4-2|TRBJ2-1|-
TGTGCCAGCAGTGAAGTGTCTAGCGGGAGGGCCGGTGAGCAGTTCTTC
CASSEVSSGRAGEQFF
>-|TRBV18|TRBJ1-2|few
TGTGCCAGCTCACCAGCGGGAAATCTCTATGGCTACACCTTC
CASSPAGNLYGYTF
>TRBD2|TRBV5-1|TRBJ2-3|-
TGCGCCAGCAGCTTTAGCGGGAGCACAGATACGCAGTATTTT
CASSFSGSTDTQYF
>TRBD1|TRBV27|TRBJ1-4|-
TGTGCCAGCAGTCGTGCCCCGGGACAGGCCCTTGGGGGACTGTTTTTT
CASSRAPGQALGGLFF
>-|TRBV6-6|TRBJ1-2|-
TGTGCCAGCAGGGCAGATCACCTTGGGGAGTATGGCTACACCTTC
CASRADHLGEYGYTF
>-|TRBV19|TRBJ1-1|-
TGTGCCAGTAGTCCGCCGTCGGGGGGGGGCACTGAAGCTTTCTTT
CASSPPSGGGTEAFF
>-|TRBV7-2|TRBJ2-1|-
TGTGCCAGCAGCTATCGGACATATGAGCAGTTCTTC
CASSYRTYEQFF
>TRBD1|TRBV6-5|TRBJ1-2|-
TGTGCCAGCAGTTACGAGGGTACAGGGGGGAACTATGGCTACACCTTC
CASSYEGTGGNYGYTF
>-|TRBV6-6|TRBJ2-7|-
TGTGCCAGCAGTCTCGCAGGGGTCTCCTACGAGCAGTACTTC
CASSLAGVSYEQYF
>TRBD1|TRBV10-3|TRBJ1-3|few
TGTGCCACCTCCGGGCAGGGGGCTTCTGGAAACACCATATATTTT
CATSGQGASGNTIYF
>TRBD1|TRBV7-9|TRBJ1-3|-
TGTGCCAGCAGCTTAAGAGGGGGCATCTCTGGAAACACCATATATTTT
CASSLRGGISGNTIYF
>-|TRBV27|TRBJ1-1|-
TGTGCCAGCAAGTGGGGCAGAACCACTGAAGCTTTCTTT
CASKWGRTTEAFF
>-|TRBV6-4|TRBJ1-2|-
TGTGCCAGCATAAGGGACATCGAACTTCCATATGGCTACACCTTC
CASIRDIELPYGYTF
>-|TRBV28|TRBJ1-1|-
TGTGCCAGCAGTTTATCTCACGGGGTCACTGAAGCTTTCTTT
CASSLSHGVTEAFF
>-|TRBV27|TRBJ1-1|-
TGTGCCAGCAGTTTGGGGAGAGGGAGCGCTGAAGCTTTCTTT
CASSLGRGSAEAFF
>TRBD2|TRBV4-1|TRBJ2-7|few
TGCGCCAGCAGCCAAGCTGCAAGAAGCGGGAGGGCCACCTACGAGCAGTACTTC
CASSQAARSGRATYEQYF
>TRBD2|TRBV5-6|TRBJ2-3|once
TGTGCCAGCAGCCTACAGGGACTAGGGGCGACAGATACGCAGTATTTT
CASSLQGLGATDTQYF
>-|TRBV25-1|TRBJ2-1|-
TGTGCCAGCCGACCTACCGGGGGTGATGAGCAGTTCTTC
CASRPTGGDEQFF
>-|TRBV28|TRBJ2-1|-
TGTGCCAGCAGCATCCCGGGTCCCTCCTACAATGAGCAGTTCTTC
CASSIPGPSYNEQFF
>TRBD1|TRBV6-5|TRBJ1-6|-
TGTGCCAGCAGTTACGAGAGGGGGCAATCACCCCTCCACTTT
CASSYERGQSPLHF
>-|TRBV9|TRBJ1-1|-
TGTGCCAGCACCCCGCGGCAGAGTAGGAACACTGAAGCTTTCTTT
CASTPRQSRNTEAFF
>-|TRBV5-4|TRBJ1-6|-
TGTGCCAGCAGCTTCATAGATTCACCCCTCCACTTT
CASSFIDSPLHF
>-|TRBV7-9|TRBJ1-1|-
TGTGCCAGCAGCTACCTAACTGAAGCTTTCTTT
CASSYLTEAFF
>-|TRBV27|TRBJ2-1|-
TGTGCCAGCAGCGCTGGGGCAAACAGGGTCCTTCGGTTCCAGTTCTTC
CASSAGANRVLRFQFF
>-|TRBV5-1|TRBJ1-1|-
TGCGCCAGCAGCTCCCGGGGGGAGGAGGAAGCTTTCTTT
CASSSRGEEEAFF
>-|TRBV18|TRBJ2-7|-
TGTGCCAGCTCACCACCGGCAGGGACCTACGAGCAGTACTTC
CASSPPAGTYEQYF
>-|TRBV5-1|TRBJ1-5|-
TGCGCCAGCAGCTGGGCGCAGCCCCAGCATTTT
CASSWAQPQHF
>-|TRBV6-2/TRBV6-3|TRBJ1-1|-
TGTGCCAGCAGTTATTCGAGGAACACTGAAGCTTTCTTT
CASSYSRNTEAFF
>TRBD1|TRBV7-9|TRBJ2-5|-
TGTGCCAGCAGCTGGGGTGGGACAGAAGAGACCCAGTACTTC
CASSWGGTEETQYF
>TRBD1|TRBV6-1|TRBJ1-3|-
TGTGCCAGCAGTGTCCACAGGGGGCAGCGGACTGGAAACACCATATATTTT
CASSVHRGQRTGNTIYF
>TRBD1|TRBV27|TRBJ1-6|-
TGTGCCAGCAGTTATGGACAGGGGATCTTTTCCTATAATTCACCCCTCCACTTT
CASSYGQGIFSYNSPLHF
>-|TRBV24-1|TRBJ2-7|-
TGTGCCACCAGTGACCCCCGGAGGGCGTACGAGCAGTACTTC
CATSDPRRAYEQYF
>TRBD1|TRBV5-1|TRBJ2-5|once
TGCGCCAGCAGCCCAACCGGACAGGGGAGGCAAGAGACCCAGTACTTC
CASSPTGQGRQETQYF
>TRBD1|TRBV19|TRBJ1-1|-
TGTGCCAGTAGTCTCCAGACAGGGACTGAAGCTTTCTTT
CASSLQTGTEAFF
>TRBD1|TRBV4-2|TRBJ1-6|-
TGTGCCAGCAGCCAAGATCGGGACAGGGGTTCACCCCTCCACTTT
CASSQDRDRGSPLHF
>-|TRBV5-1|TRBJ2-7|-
TGCGCCAGCAGCTTCCCGACTAGGGGATTTTACGAGCAGTACTTC
CASSFPTRGFYEQYF
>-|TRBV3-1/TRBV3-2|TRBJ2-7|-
TGTGCCAGCAGCCAAGGGGCCGGATTAGTCTACGAGCAGTACTTC
CASSQGAGLVYEQYF
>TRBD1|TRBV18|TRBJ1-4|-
TGTGCCAGCTCACAAAACAGGGGGCAAAAACTGTTTTTT
CASSQNRGQKLFF
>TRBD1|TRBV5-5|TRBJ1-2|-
TGTGCCAGCAGCTTGGCGTTGGGGGACAGCTCTTTCTATGGCTACACCTTC
CASSLALGDSSFYGYTF
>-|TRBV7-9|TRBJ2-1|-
TGTGCCAGCGCACCGTGGCGGTTTAGAGGCAATGAGCAGTTCTTC
CASAPWRFRGNEQFF
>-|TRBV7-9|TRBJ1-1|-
TGTGCCAGCACGAACCGGGGACAGAACACTGAAGCTTTCTTT
CASTNRGQNTEAFF